A selection of T cell receptor beta chains follows, all from one sample in a study of blood T cell repertoires in COVID-19. The table came from immunoSEQ multiplex PCR; TCRdb's copy has only in-frame clones and leaves some out. The sample carries over 450,000 clones, 89% recorded once. Specimen: peripheral blood. The receptors derive from a young man with COVID-19, enrolled during active disease. CDR3s include the opening cysteine and the closing phenylalanine or tryptophan. Not all rows give a size; the values are once, few, many and, for expanded clones, a class.

>-|TRBV3-1/TRBV3-2|13
CASRYRVGYGYTF
>-|TRBV14|14
CASSQGYGSYEQYF
>-|TRBV4-1|14
CASSQKQGNTEAFF
>-|TRBV30|15
CAWKVRGRRPGELFF
>few|TRBV5-5|14
CASSSGTGNQPQHF
>-|TRBV3-1/TRBV3-2|16
CASSLGLAGGGNEQFF
>-|TRBV5-1|16
CASSYLGQGAYNEQFF
>-|TRBV24-1|13
CATSEGHNQPQHF
>-|TRBV4-2|18
CASSQDRKGLADSYEQYF
>-|TRBV18|13
CASSADRGYGYTF
>-|TRBV6-6|14
CASTGQGLRTEAFF
>-|TRBV27|14
CASSLWGQNTEAFF
>-|TRBV19|19
CASTVLGLAGVSDTGELFF
>-|TRBV2|14
CASRGGTGGYGYTF
>-|TRBV27|14
CASSLQGGWYGYTF
>-|TRBV19|16
CASSIGLAGVYNEQFF
>once|TRBV11-2|14
CASSLGDSANEQFF
>-|TRBV11-3|11
CASSSGGTQYF
>-|TRBV27|15
CASRRPGQDYNEQFF
>few|TRBV7-8|20
CASSFVPPGLAGAGADTQYF
>-|TRBV12-3/TRBV12-4|13
CASKPRGRETQYF
>-|TRBV6-5|15
CASSPLGEPTGELFF
>-|TRBV27|16
CASSAVGDSSVYEQYF
>-|TRBV24-1|17
CATSDLGLGGALNTQYF
>-|TRBV6-5|15
CASSYGRYSNQPQHF
>-|TRBV11-2|16
CASSLPRFPAGVTQYF
>-|TRBV5-4|14
CASSPGDFNNEQFF
>-|TRBV4-1|14
CASSQVPMGRKQYF
>-|TRBV5-6|14
CASSYRDSHTEAFF
>-|TRBV6-6|18
CASSHRTEDSSYNSPLHF
>few|TRBV5-4|16
CASSLGLGGPYNEQFF
>-|TRBV13|14
CASSLGISGDIQYF
>-|TRBV11-2|16
CASSLDRSSGANVLTF
>few|TRBV2|15
CASRPGTAGPGTQYF
>-|TRBV5-1|17
CASSLGATSGGQETQYF
>-|TRBV10-1|14
CASSSTGKVDEQFF
>-|TRBV11-2|18
CASSSPGLAGDFRNEQFF
>once|TRBV18|14
CASSPLFSTGELFF
>-|TRBV25-1|13
CASSRQGGEKLFF
>-|TRBV6-6|17
CASSPSLLAGLGNEQFF
>-|TRBV5-5|14
CASSFDRGIYGYTF
>once|TRBV6-6|14
CASSSRTGNQPQHF
>-|TRBV4-2|14
CASSQVQAQETQYF
>-|TRBV7-9|14
CASSPLGSSAEAFF
>-|TRBV5-1|13
CASREQTSYEQYF
>-|TRBV18|14
CASSPAPGYSPLHF
>-|TRBV24-1|13
CATSDLRSNEQFF
>-|TRBV4-1|17
CASSQVEQGWTAGELFF
>-|TRBV5-6|16
CASSLWLGLAKNIQYF
>-|TRBV27|12
CASSTTGNGYTF
>few|TRBV7-3|13
CASSLIEGETQYF
>-|TRBV6-6|15
CASSSGLESNQPQHF
>-|TRBV5-4|10
CASSQRGYTF
>-|TRBV6-5|12
CASSYSSTEAFF
>-|TRBV19|14
CASRNRSGTGELFF
>once|TRBV27|14
CASSAHGGIYEQYF